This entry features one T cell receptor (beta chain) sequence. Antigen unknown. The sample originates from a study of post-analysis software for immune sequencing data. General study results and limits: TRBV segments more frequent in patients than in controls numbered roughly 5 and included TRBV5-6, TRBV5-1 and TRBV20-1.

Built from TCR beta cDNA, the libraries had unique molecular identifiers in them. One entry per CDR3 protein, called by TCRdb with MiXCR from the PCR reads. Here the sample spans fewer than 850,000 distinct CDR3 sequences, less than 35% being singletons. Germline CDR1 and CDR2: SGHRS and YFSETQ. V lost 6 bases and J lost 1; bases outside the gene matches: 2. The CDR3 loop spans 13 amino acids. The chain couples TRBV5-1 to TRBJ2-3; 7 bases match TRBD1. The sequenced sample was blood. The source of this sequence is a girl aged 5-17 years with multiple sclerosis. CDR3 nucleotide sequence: TGCGCCAGCACCGGACAGGGCACAGATACGCAGTATTTT. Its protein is CASTGQGTDTQYF.